This T cell receptor (beta chain) was sequenced during a study of CD8 T cells in ankylosing spondylitis listed by TCRdb under 2017. For the wider study: The study set out to find disease-linked TCR variants by profiling T cell receptor beta repertoires in ankylosing spondylitis patients and healthy donors. The full study cohort was made up of 25 to 30 ankylosing spondylitis patients and about a hundred healthy donors. Peripheral blood samples were taken, and synovial fluid was additionally collected from ankylosing spondylitis patients. The paper's findings and limits, for the study overall: The disease-linked clones showed a CD8+ phenotype and occurred at relatively low frequencies in peripheral blood. A TCR beta motif of eight highly homologous amino acid variants appeared characteristic of blood from ankylosing spondylitis patients. The disease-linked clones were reported as significantly enriched in matched synovial fluid samples from ankylosing spondylitis patients. Some motif variants were previously reported in synovial fluid and blood of reactive arthritis patients, suggesting common disease-initiation mechanisms.

This clonotype was observed at least ten times. The target of this receptor is not known. No clone much larger than this one lies a single base away; base qualities are absent. The instrument was an Illumina HiSeq 2500. TCR beta libraries were prepared by quantitative 5'-RACE with molecular barcodes. On the authors' methods: A new computational method based on a probabilistic model of VDJ rearrangement was used to identify disease-linked TCR variants. Using fastp trimming at Q25 and MiXCR clonotype assembly, TCRdb reanalyzed the public sequencing data and kept in-frame beta chains. Each entry merges the rows of one CDR3 protein and shows their most common DNA and genes. It is TCRdb's table, rather than the study itself, that gives the V and J calls and clone size. The sample table holds about 220,000 distinct CDR3 sequences, of which 7% to 8% were seen once. Clones ranked in the top ten supply 12% to 15% of the sample.

CDR1 is given as LGHNA and CDR2 as YSLEER, both from the germline V gene. The junction carries 11 bases between V and J, which are trimmed by 4 bases and 10 bases respectively. The CDR3 has 12 amino acids, counting the end cysteine and phenylalanine. Solely the CDR3 DNA is kept, with 36 bases framed from the first base. The chain links TRBV4-3 with TRBJ2-1, with no D gene named confidently. This receptor was identified in a male donor with ankylosing spondylitis. The sample was blood, either unsorted or a sorted T cell fraction (not recorded which). DNA sequence: TGCGCCAGCAGCCTCTCCGGTAAAGAGCAGTTCTTC. It is translated as CASSLSGKEQFF.